The 4 T cell receptor beta chains below all came from one sample that was sequenced in a study of blood T cell repertoires in COVID-19. Produced via immunoSEQ multiplex PCR; TCRdb's table is partial and in-frame only. The sample carries about 120,000 clones, less than 85% recorded once. Sample: peripheral blood. Receptors originate from a man aged 30-40 years with acute or convalescent COVID-19.

This clone was observed a single time. Written as DNA, the CDR3 is TGTGCCAGCAGTTCTAGACTAGCCAGAGGAGAGACCCAGTACTTC. It specifies CASSSRLARGETQYF. The chain uses TRBV6-5 and TRBJ2-5, with TRBD2 matching 7 bases. Germline CDR1 is MNHEY and CDR2 is SVGAGI. V was clipped by 4 bases and J by 4 bases; unmatched bases: 9. The length of the CDR3 is 15 residues.

The chain has TRBV4-3 and TRBJ2-4, with 7 bases lining up with TRBD1. The CDR3 sequence is 17 residues long. With 0 bases clipped from V and 0 bases from J, the junction kept 5 bases outside the gene matches. In germline, CDR1 is LGHNA, CDR2 YSLEER. CDR3: CASSQDRGGLAKNIQYF. In DNA, the CDR3 is TGCGCCAGCAGCCAAGATCGAGGGGGCCTAGCCAAAAACATTCAGTACTTC.

This clone was detected only once. The chain has TRBV5-1 and TRBJ1-1; 10 bases map to TRBD1. CDR1 is SGHRS, CDR2 YFSETQ, per germline. This CDR3 has 14 amino acids. The trim removed 0 bases at V and 4 bases at J, leaving 0 bases unmatched. This chain's CDR3 is CASSLGTGGTEAFF. CDR3 nucleotides: TGCGCCAGCAGCTTGGGGACAGGGGGCACTGAAGCTTTCTTT.

The chain is built from TRBV5-4 and TRBJ2-5; the D gene is possibly TRBD2 (6 bases). Trimming took 8 bases from V and 5 from J, leaving 16 bases between them. CDR1 and CDR2 (germline): SGHNT, YYREEE (reference sequence). The CDR3 totals 13 residues. The CDR3: CASGRDSQETQYF. DNA for the CDR3: TGTGCCAGTGGGCGGGACTCCCAGGAGACCCAGTACTTC.